The clone carrying this T cell receptor (beta chain) is large by share. Its antigen is currently unknown. Germline CDR1 SGHTA, CDR2 FQGNSA. The CDR3 loop spans 15 amino acids. V was shortened by 3 bases and J by 2 bases, with 10 bases between the two germline ends. TCRdb processed the 5' RACE reads anew with MiXCR; each CDR3 protein has one entry. The table lists approximately 300,000 distinct CDR3 sequences, about 15% of them singletons. The data belong to a study of T-cell memory formation after mild COVID-19. General observations from the study: Clones contracting day 15 to 85 were balanced CD4/CD8; later expanders leaned CD4+.

The chain carries TRBV7-2 and TRBJ2-2, with D uncertain. The sequence came from a man aged 18 to 30 who had mild COVID-19 (a few samples of this study predate the infection). Cell type and time point are not known. Material: PBMCs or a T cell subset sorted from them (not recorded which). CDR3: CASSFIQVNTGELFF. For the CDR3, the DNA is TGTGCCAGCAGCTTTATCCAGGTCAACACCGGGGAGCTGTTTTTT.